The 10 T cell receptor beta chains below were found in one sample sequenced in a study of cytomegalovirus exposure and HLA in healthy donors. The PCR used 60 Vbeta and 13 Jbeta primers. Profiling relied on immunoSEQ multiplex PCR, and the TCRdb table lists in-frame clones only, not all of them. The table records 95,000 to 150,000 clones, about 80% of them present only once. Sequencing input: PBMCs. Receptors originate from a female donor in good health and CMV-seropositive.

The genes are TRBV6-6 and TRBJ2-1, with D perhaps matching TRBD2 (6 bases). V was pared by 0 bases and J by 2 bases, with 8 bases between. Germline CDR1 is MNHNY and CDR2 is SVGAGI (reference sequence). CDR3 length equals 15 residues. CDR3 loop: CASSYSSGPYNEQFF. CDR3 in DNA: TGTGCCAGCAGTTACTCTAGCGGACCCTACAATGAGCAGTTCTTC.

This chain joins TRBV2 and TRBJ1-5; 8 bases are shared with TRBD1. The CDR3 totals 15 residues. The V and J ends lost 4 bases and 5 bases, in that order; junction bases with no gene match: 7. The germline gives CDR1 SNHLY, CDR2 FYNNEI. The CDR3 region is CASSAQGARDQPQHF. CDR3 coding DNA: TGTGCCAGCAGTGCGCAGGGGGCGAGAGATCAGCCCCAGCATTTT.

The V and J genes are TRBV4-3 and TRBJ1-5; D possibly corresponds to TRBD1 (6 bases). V was cut by 3 bases and J by 1 base, with 10 bases left in between. Germline V CDR1 and CDR2: LGHNA, YSLEER. The CDR3 extends over 15 amino acids. The CDR3 region has the DNA TGCGCCAGCAGCCAGGGACATCTGAGCAATCAGCCCCAGCATTTT. This translates into CASSQGHLSNQPQHF.

The chain uses TRBV2 and TRBJ1-6; 8 bases are a match to TRBD1. This CDR3 has 15 amino acids. Germline lookup yields CDR1 SNHLY and CDR2 FYNNEI. The V and J ends lost 8 bases and 6 bases, in that order; junction bases with no gene match: 9. Here the CDR3 DNA reads TGTGCCAGCGTCGGCCTACAGGGGGGTAATTCACCCCTCCACTTT. Translated, it gives CASVGLQGGNSPLHF.

The chain joins TRBV28 to TRBJ2-5; 13 bases map to TRBD2. The V and J ends lost 7 bases and 1 base, in that order; junction bases with no gene match: 3. Germline CDR1 is MDHEN and CDR2 is SYDVKM. The CDR3 is made up of 15 amino acids. The CDR3 coding sequence is TGTGCCAGCACACGGACTAGCGGGAGCCAAGAGACCCAGTACTTC. It specifies CASTRTSGSQETQYF.

The chain recombines TRBV29-1 with TRBJ1-1; tentatively, D is TRBD1 (5 bases). The CDR3 is 13 residues long. V lost 1 base to trimming and J lost 1 base, with 7 bases between them. In germline, CDR1 is SQVTM, CDR2 ANQGSEA. The CDR3 loop is CSVEVTANTEAFF. The CDR3 region has the DNA TGCAGCGTTGAAGTGACAGCGAACACTGAAGCTTTCTTT.

This chain links TRBV5-4 with TRBJ1-1; D ambiguous. Trimming left V 5 bases short and J 1 base short, with 3 bases between. The germline V gene has CDR1 SGHNT and CDR2 YYREEE (reference sequence). The CDR3 is 11 residues long. CDR3 residues: CASSQNTEAFF. DNA for the CDR3: TGTGCCAGCAGTCAGAACACTGAAGCTTTCTTT.

V usage is TRBV5-1 and J usage is TRBJ2-5, with a possible D match to TRBD1 (6 bases). From germline, CDR1 is SGHRS and CDR2 YFSETQ. V was trimmed by 6 bases and J by 5 bases, leaving 17 bases between them. The CDR3 totals 14 residues. Here the CDR3 DNA reads TGCGCCAGCACCTTCACAGGGTCTGAGGAGACCCAGTACTTC. Translated, it gives CASTFTGSEETQYF.

This clone was counted a few times. CDR3 bases: TGCGCCAGCAGTGAGTCGACCCGGGGTGAAGCTTTCTTT. It is translated as CASSESTRGEAFF. This chain connects TRBV10-2 to TRBJ1-1; D not certain. CDR1 WSHSY and CDR2 SAAADI come from the germline V gene. The CDR3 loop spans 13 amino acids. Deletions cut 0 bases from V and 7 bases from J, with 9 bases between.

The chain couples TRBV2 to TRBJ2-5, with 10 bases aligning to TRBD2. Germline V lookup: CDR1 SNHLY, CDR2 FYNNEI. This CDR3 is 14 amino acids long. Trimming removed 8 bases from V and 7 bases from J; junction bases left unmatched: 10. CDR3 in amino acids: CASVSASGGATQYF. The CDR3, as DNA: TGTGCCAGCGTATCGGCTAGCGGGGGAGCGACCCAGTACTTC.